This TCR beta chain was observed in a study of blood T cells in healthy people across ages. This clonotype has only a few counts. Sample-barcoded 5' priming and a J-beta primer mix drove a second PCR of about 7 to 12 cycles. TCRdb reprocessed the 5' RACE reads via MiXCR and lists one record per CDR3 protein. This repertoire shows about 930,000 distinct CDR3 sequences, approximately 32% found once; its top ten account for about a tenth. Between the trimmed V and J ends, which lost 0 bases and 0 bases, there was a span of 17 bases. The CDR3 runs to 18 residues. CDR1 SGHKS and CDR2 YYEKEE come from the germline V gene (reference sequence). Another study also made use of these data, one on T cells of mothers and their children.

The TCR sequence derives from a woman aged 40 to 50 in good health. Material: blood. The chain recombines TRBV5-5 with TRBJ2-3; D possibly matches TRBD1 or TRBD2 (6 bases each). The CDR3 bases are TGTGCCAGCAGCTTGGGGGCCGGAGGGGGAGCAAGCACAGATACGCAGTATTTT. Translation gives CASSLGAGGGASTDTQYF. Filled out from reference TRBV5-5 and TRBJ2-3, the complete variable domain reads DAGVTQSPTHLIKTRGQQVTLRCSPISGHKSVSWYQQVLGQGPQFIFQYYEKEERGRGNFPDRFSARQFPNYSSELNVNALLLGDSALYLCASSLGAGGGASTDTQYFGPGTRLTVL.